This entry concerns a single T cell receptor beta chain. The record originates from a study of identifying expanded T cells in peripheral blood. Clones were read by immunoSEQ multiplex PCR, and TCRdb kept only the in-frame ones, dropping some. The sample has over 75,000 clones; approximately 88% are singletons. V was trimmed by 2 bases and J by 6 bases, leaving 14 bases between them. This CDR3 is 15 amino acids long. Looked up from germline, CDR1 is SEHNR and CDR2 is FQNEAQ (reference sequence). The chain recombines TRBV7-9 with TRBJ2-1; D may be TRBD2 (5 bases). The sequenced sample was blood. The clonotype was recovered from a person aged 18 to 69 in good health. The CDR3 DNA sequence: TGTGCCAGCAGCTTATTTCAGGACTGGATCAATGAGCAGTTCTTC. Translated, it gives CASSLFQDWINEQFF. Full variable domain (missing parts from reference TRBV7-9 and TRBJ2-1): DTGVSQNPRHKITKRGQNVTFRCDPISEHNRLYWYRQTLGQGPEFLTYFQNEAQLEKSRLLSDRFSAERPKGSFSTLEIQRTEQGDSAMYLCASSLFQDWINEQFFGPGTRLTVL.